These 13 T cell receptor beta chains share one sample of origin, sequenced in a study of blood T cell repertoires in COVID-19. Using immunoSEQ multiplex PCR, the repertoire was profiled, and TCRdb retains in-frame clones only, with some absent. The table lists approximately 220,000 clones, approximately 84% of them singletons. The sequenced material came from peripheral blood. These receptors all stem from a man aged 50-59 years with acute or convalescent COVID-19.

This sequence joins TRBV29-1 and TRBJ1-4, with 8 bases lining up with TRBD1. Germline loops: CDR1 SQVTM, CDR2 ANQGSEA. The length of the CDR3 is 13 residues. Trimming cost V 3 bases and J 8 bases; bases outside gene matches: 5. This CDR3 reads CSVDGTGGEKLFF. The CDR3 nucleotides are TGCAGCGTTGACGGGACAGGCGGGGAAAAACTGTTTTTT. Using reference TRBV29-1 and TRBJ1-4 for the parts outside the CDR3, the full variable domain is SAVISQKPSRDICQRGTSLTIQCQVDSQVTMMFWYRQQPGQSLTLIATANQGSEATYESGFVIDKFPISRPNLTFSTLTVSNMSPEDSSIYLCSVDGTGGEKLFFGSGTQLSVL.

The V call is TRBV4-1, the J call TRBJ2-3, with TRBD2 matching over 9 bases. Losses at the gene ends were 6 bases for V and 5 bases for J; bases not matched to a gene: 3. The CDR3 length is 13 residues. The germline gives CDR1 MGHRA, CDR2 YSYEKL. The CDR3 region is CASRGGGVDTQYF. DNA for the CDR3: TGCGCCAGCAGGGGCGGGGGGGTAGATACGCAGTATTTT.

The V gene is TRBV15, the J gene TRBJ1-3; no clear D. The CDR3 loop spans 14 amino acids. Germline lookup yields CDR1 LNHNV and CDR2 YYDKDF (reference sequence). V was clipped by 1 base and J by 0 bases, with 4 bases between them. The DNA for the CDR3 is TGTGCCACCAGCAGAGTAGCCTCTGGAAACACCATATATTTT. Translating it yields CATSRVASGNTIYF. Variable domain in full (rest from reference TRBV15 and TRBJ1-3): DAMVIQNPRYQVTQFGKPVTLSCSQTLNHNVMYWYQQKSSQAPKLLFHYYDKDFNNEADTPDNFQSRRPNTSFCFLDIRSPGLGDTAMYLCATSRVASGNTIYFGEGSWLTVV.

The V and J genes are TRBV27 and TRBJ1-2; D perhaps matches TRBD1 (6 bases). Trimming took 5 bases from V and 2 from J, leaving 12 bases between them. Looked up from germline, CDR1 is MNHEY and CDR2 is SMNVEV (reference sequence). This CDR3 is 14 amino acids long. CDR3 sequence reads: CASSLLGANYGYTF. The CDR3 nucleotides read TGTGCCAGCAGTCTATTGGGGGCAAACTATGGCTACACCTTC.

The CDR3: CASSTPGDRETYNEQFF. The CDR3 region has the DNA TGTGCCAGCAGCACCCCGGGGGACAGGGAAACCTACAATGAGCAGTTCTTC. The rearrangement uses TRBV7-8 and TRBJ2-1, with TRBD1 identical over 9 bases. The CDR3 has 17 amino acids. V lost 5 bases, J lost 2 bases, and 10 bases stayed unmatched. In germline, CDR1 is SGHVS, CDR2 FQNEAQ.

The genes are TRBV7-2 and TRBJ2-4; D possibly corresponds to TRBD1 (5 bases). V was clipped by 5 bases and J by 1 base, with 24 bases between them. The CDR3 totals 19 residues. Germline CDR1 and CDR2: SGHTA and FQGNSA. The CDR3 spells CASSQGPRWAGWAKNIQYF. DNA for the CDR3: TGTGCCAGCAGCCAAGGCCCCCGTTGGGCAGGGTGGGCCAAAAACATTCAGTACTTC.

The chain recombines TRBV5-1 with TRBJ1-5; D unresolved. V lost 0 bases and J 6 bases, leaving 10 bases between the germline ends. Germline values: CDR1 SGHRS, CDR2 YFSETQ. The CDR3 is 14 amino acids. CDR3 nucleotide sequence: TGCGCCAGCAGCTTGGACTCAATAACTCAGCCCCAGCATTTT. It yields the protein CASSLDSITQPQHF.

The genes are TRBV6-6 and TRBJ1-1; TRBD1 matches 8 bases. CDR1 and CDR2 (germline): MNHNY, SVGAGI (reference sequence). V gave up 4 bases and J gave up 1 base; unmatched junction bases: 5. The length of the CDR3 is 15 residues. CDR3 nucleotides: TGTGCCAGCAGTTGGACAGGGATTTCGAACACTGAAGCTTTCTTT. Amino acids: CASSWTGISNTEAFF.

This clone showed up just once. The chain is built from TRBV6-1 and TRBJ2-1; 10 bases are shared with TRBD2. V shed 2 bases and J 10 bases; nucleotides not matched to a gene: 14. The germline CDR1 and CDR2 sequences are MNHNS and SASEGT. The CDR3 is 17 residues long. CDR3 DNA sequence: TGTGCCAGCAGTGAATATACCTCTCTAGCGGGGGCAGGGGAGCAGTTCTTC. Its translation is CASSEYTSLAGAGEQFF.

The CDR3 DNA is TGTGCCAGCAGCCAAGGAGACAGGGGTGGCTACACCTTC. Its translation is CASSQGDRGGYTF. The rearrangement links TRBV3-1 (or the pseudogene TRBV3-2) to TRBJ1-2, with 8 bases identical to TRBD1. V shed 1 base and J 7 bases; nucleotides not matched to a gene: 2. CDR3 length: 13 residues. Germline V gene lookup returns CDR1 LGHDT and CDR2 YNNKEL (reference sequence).

This chain joins TRBV6-6 and TRBJ2-2; D is unclear. This CDR3 contains 12 residues. The V end lost 6 bases, the J end lost 4 bases, and 6 bases lay between the germline ends. The germline gives CDR1 MNHNY, CDR2 SVGAGI (reference sequence). Written as DNA, the CDR3 is TGTGCCAGCAGACGGAGCACCGGGGAGCTGTTTTTT. This sequence encodes CASRRSTGELFF.

In this sample, this clone turned up a few times. Other DNA sequences within the sample encode an identical CDR3. The J gene is TRBJ1-1, the V gene TRBV19; D is unresolved. The CDR3 has 14 residues. Germline CDR1 and CDR2: LNHDA and SQIVND (reference sequence). Trimming removed 2 bases from V and 3 bases from J, with 10 bases in between. The CDR3 DNA reads as TGTGCCAGTAGTATACGAGGGTCGGACACTGAAGCTTTCTTT. Encoded protein: CASSIRGSDTEAFF.

This chain joins TRBV4-1 and TRBJ1-2; D unclear. CDR1 and CDR2 from the germline V gene are MGHRA and YSYEKL. This CDR3 region has 15 residues. The V end was cut by 0 bases, the J end by 4 bases, with 12 bases between. CDR3 protein: CASSQDISPSYGYTF. CDR3 nucleotide sequence: TGCGCCAGCAGCCAAGATATCAGTCCTAGCTATGGCTACACCTTC.